One and the same sample provided the 25 T cell receptor beta chains below, sequenced in a study of radiation and T cells in renal cell carcinoma (dated by TCRdb to 2020 to 2022). This specimen's time point label, per the study, means: blood 4 weeks post-SBRT, at nephrectomy. The treatment or condition label for this specimen denotes: 15 Gy SBRT to primary tumor, nephrectomy 4 weeks later. The protocol used for the library was the immunoSEQ multiplex PCR assay. TCRdb re-hosts the immuneACCESS table, in-frame sequences only. Its copies lack some clones; in the studies checked, an unresolved V gene accounts for under half of them, and the cause for the rest is not known. The table for this sample lists approximately 86,000 clones; around 81% of them were counted only once. Approximately 8.6% of the sample is held by the ten biggest clonotypes. The specimen was blood, collected from a patient whose treatment included radiotherapy and nephrectomy. Receptor source: a man over 45 with renal cell carcinoma.

V is TRBV7-2 and J is TRBJ2-1; 7 bases align to TRBD2. CDR3 length equals 18 residues. Germline values: CDR1 SGHTA, CDR2 FQGNSA. The J segment lost 4 bases and the V segment lost 0 bases, leaving 12 bases of the junction unmatched. The CDR3 nucleotides are TGTGCCAGCAGCTTAGCGCATCGACCGCCGGGGGGATACAATGAGCAGTTCTTC. Translation: CASSLAHRPPGGYNEQFF.

In DNA form, the CDR3 reads TGTGCCAGCAGCTTAACGGCTAGCGGGAGTTATGAGCAGTTCTTC. It specifies CASSLTASGSYEQFF. The chain links TRBV7-6 to TRBJ2-1; TRBD2 aligns across 10 bases. Unmatched junction bases numbered 6, after V lost 2 bases and J lost 8 bases. The germline V gene has CDR1 SGHVS and CDR2 FNYEAQ. This CDR3 is built from 15 residues.

The rearrangement links TRBV9 to TRBJ1-3; maybe TRBD1 (5 bases). Trimming left V 4 bases short and J 3 bases short, with 17 bases between. This CDR3 comprises 16 residues. The germline gives CDR1 SGDLS, CDR2 YYNGEE. CDR3 sequence: CASSLQGQILGNTIYF. As DNA, the CDR3 is TGTGCCAGCAGCCTACAAGGACAAATCCTTGGAAACACCATATATTTT.

The sample holds one count of this clone. The gene calls are TRBV13 and TRBJ2-1; 7 bases are a match to TRBD1. Per the germline V gene, CDR1 is PRHDT and CDR2 is FYEKMQ (reference sequence). The junction had 6 bases not matched to a gene; V was cut back by 4 bases and J by 3 bases. The CDR3 loop spans 15 amino acids. As DNA, the CDR3 is TGTGCCAGCAGCTCCAACGACAGGGACTACAATGAGCAGTTCTTC. Protein product: CASSSNDRDYNEQFF.

This chain joins TRBV7-9 and TRBJ2-5, with D possibly matching TRBD1 (6 bases). V gave up 1 base and J gave up 0 bases, with 12 bases separating them. This CDR3 is built from 16 residues. Germline CDR1 reads SEHNR; CDR2 reads FQNEAQ (reference sequence). CDR3 in DNA: TGTGCCAGCAGCTTAGGTGGACAGCCGTACCAAGAGACCCAGTACTTC. Amino acid sequence: CASSLGGQPYQETQYF.

The V gene is TRBV4-2, the J gene TRBJ2-3; 9 bases agree with TRBD2. Losses at the gene ends were 6 bases for V and 5 bases for J; bases not matched to a gene: 21. The CDR3 consists of 19 residues. In germline, CDR1 is LGHNA, CDR2 YNFKEQ. CDR3 sequence reads: CASRKRDRGRGRAEDTQYF. The CDR3 DNA is TGTGCCAGCAGGAAGAGAGACCGCGGACGCGGGAGGGCGGAAGATACGCAGTATTTT.

This chain connects TRBV2 to TRBJ2-1, with 9 bases fitting TRBD1. CDR1 SNHLY and CDR2 FYNNEI come from the germline V gene. V shed 6 bases and J 7 bases; nucleotides not matched to a gene: 7. The length of the CDR3 is 14 residues. The CDR3 DNA follows: TGTGCCAGCAGAGGGACAGGGAGAGTGAATGAGCAGTTCTTC. It encodes CASRGTGRVNEQFF.

Concerning this clone: At one end, the junction sequence differs from germline, possibly due to a read error. V usage is TRBV2 and J usage is TRBJ2-7; D possibly corresponds to TRBD1 (5 bases). The CDR3 is 14 amino acids. CDR1 is SNHLY and CDR2 is FYNNEI in the germline V gene. In nucleotides, the CDR3 is TGTGCCGGCAGCAGGGCTCGCGGTTTGGACGAGCAGTACTTC. It yields the protein CAGSRARGLDEQYF.

The CDR3 loop is CASSPGQGIETQYF. CDR3 sequence (DNA): TGTGCCAGCAGTCCGGGACAGGGTATAGAGACCCAGTACTTC. J is TRBJ2-5 and V is TRBV27, with TRBD1 matching over 9 bases. Germline V gene data show CDR1 as MNHEY and CDR2 as SMNVEV (reference sequence). The junction had 5 bases not matched to a gene; V was cut back by 5 bases and J by 4 bases. The CDR3 sequence is 14 residues long.

Worth noting for this clone: Other nucleotide sequences in the sample specify the same CDR3. The chain is built from TRBV2 and TRBJ1-2; D uncertain. This CDR3 comprises 13 residues. Germline assignment: CDR1 SNHLY and CDR2 FYNNEI. Trimming cost V 3 bases and J 0 bases, with 5 bases left between them. This chain's CDR3 is CASSDTANYGYTF. Here the CDR3 DNA reads TGTGCCAGCAGTGATACAGCTAACTATGGCTACACCTTC.

A note on this clone: One end of the junction varies from germline; a read error may be responsible. The V call is TRBV28, the J call TRBJ2-7; D may be TRBD2 (5 bases). Germline-derived CDR1 and CDR2 are MDHEN and SYDVKM. The CDR3 sequence is 16 residues long. CDR3 DNA sequence: TGTGCCAGCGGTTTAAACCGCGGGCTAGGCCCCTACGAGCAGTACTTC. Translating it yields CASGLNRGLGPYEQYF.

This rearrangement joins TRBV28 to TRBJ2-1; D not resolved. The CDR3 loop spans 15 amino acids. Germline CDR1 is MDHEN and CDR2 is SYDVKM. Trimming removed 3 bases from V and 0 bases from J, with 9 bases in between. The CDR3 loop is CASSFQASSYNEQFF. DNA of the CDR3: TGTGCCAGCAGTTTTCAGGCGAGCTCCTACAATGAGCAGTTCTTC.

The rearrangement links TRBV30 to TRBJ2-3, with D possibly matching TRBD2 (5 bases). The CDR3 loop spans 16 amino acids. The V and J ends lost 4 bases and 1 base respectively, with 18 bases between them. Germline lookup yields CDR1 GTSNPN and CDR2 SVGIG (reference sequence). CDR3 residues: CAWKTTMEYRTDTQYF. As DNA, the CDR3 is TGTGCCTGGAAAACGACTATGGAGTACCGCACAGATACGCAGTATTTT.

V is TRBV5-1 and J is TRBJ2-3; TRBD2 aligns across 7 bases. V trimming: 4 bases; J trimming: 0 bases; junction bases outside the gene matches: 17. This CDR3 spans 19 amino acids. Germline V gene data show CDR1 as SGHRS and CDR2 as YFSETQ. The CDR3 reads CASSPLRGGQRGSTDTQYF. The CDR3 DNA is TGCGCCAGCAGCCCACTTCGCGGGGGTCAGCGGGGAAGCACAGATACGCAGTATTTT.

The chain uses TRBV5-4 and TRBJ2-1; D is possibly TRBD1 (5 bases). V lost 0 bases, J lost 9 bases, and 19 bases lay in between. The CDR3 is 16 residues long. Looked up from germline, CDR1 is SGHNT and CDR2 is YYREEE (reference sequence). Here the CDR3 DNA reads TGTGCCAGCAGCTTGGGGGGCAGCACTGGGTATAGTGAGCAGTTCTTC. Protein product: CASSLGGSTGYSEQFF.

A single count supports this clone. The gene calls are TRBV6-1 and TRBJ2-2; D unclear. The CDR3 is 15 residues long. The V gene's germline CDR1 is MNHNS and CDR2 SASEGT. Trimming shortened V by 5 bases and J by 0 bases, and 10 bases separated the two germline ends. The CDR3, as DNA: TGTGCCAGCAGTTTTTACACCGCGAACACCGGGGAGCTGTTTTTT. This translates into CASSFYTANTGELFF.

V gene TRBV7-3 combines with J gene TRBJ2-5; D is unclear. The V gene lost 4 bases and the J gene lost 5 bases, with 11 bases spanning the gap. Germline V CDR1 and CDR2: SGHTA, FQGTGA. The CDR3 has 13 amino acids. Here the CDR3 reads CASSSDKEETQYF. The CDR3 nucleotides read TGTGCCAGCAGCTCCGATAAGGAGGAGACCCAGTACTTC.

The gene calls are TRBV5-6 and TRBJ2-1; 9 nucleotides match TRBD1. The germline V gene encodes CDR1 SGHDT and CDR2 YYEEEE. V shed 4 bases, J shed 7 bases, and the junction held 6 bases outside the gene matches. The CDR3 consists of 14 residues. The DNA of the CDR3 is TGTGCCAGCAGCGCTGGACAGGGGCGGAATGAGCAGTTCTTC. Its protein product is CASSAGQGRNEQFF.

The chain couples TRBV29-1 to TRBJ1-2; tentative D call: TRBD1 (5 bases). Germline-derived CDR1 and CDR2 are SQVTM and ANQGSEA. The V end lost 7 bases, the J end lost 4 bases, and 16 bases lay between the germline ends. The CDR3 has 13 residues. The CDR3 DNA reads TGCAGCGCTGAGGACGACAGCGGCTATGGCTACACCTTC. This gives the protein CSAEDDSGYGYTF.

This chain uses TRBV30 with TRBJ1-5, with unresolved D. Germline loops: CDR1 GTSNPN, CDR2 SVGIG (reference sequence). V shed 2 bases and J shed 5 bases, with 7 bases lying between them. CDR3 length: 12 amino acids. For the CDR3, the DNA is TGTGCCTGGAGTACTGTTTATCAGCCCCAGCATTTT. It is translated as CAWSTVYQPQHF. The complete variable domain, with remaining parts taken from reference TRBV30 and TRBJ1-5, reads SQTIHQWPATLVQPVGSPLSLECTVEGTSNPNLYWYRQAAGRGLQLLFYSVGIGQISSEVPQNLSASRPQDRQFILSSKKLLLSDSGFYLCAWSTVYQPQHFGDGTRLSIL.

The V gene is TRBV6-1, the J gene TRBJ1-1; D gene unclear. Germline V CDR1 and CDR2: MNHNS, SASEGT. Between the trimmed V and J ends, which lost 3 bases and 4 bases, there was a span of 12 bases. The CDR3 contains 14 residues. The DNA for the CDR3 is TGTGCCAGCAGTGATACAGCCTGGGTCACTGAAGCTTTCTTT. Its translation is CASSDTAWVTEAFF.

J is TRBJ2-1 and V is TRBV6-6, with TRBD2 as a possible D gene (6 bases). This CDR3 region has 15 residues. V was clipped by 2 bases and J by 0 bases, with 8 bases between them. Germline V lookup: CDR1 MNHNY, CDR2 SVGAGI (reference sequence). In DNA, the CDR3 is TGTGCCAGCAGTTACGAGGGAGGCTCCTACAATGAGCAGTTCTTC. Its protein is CASSYEGGSYNEQFF.

The chain couples TRBV5-1 to TRBJ2-2; D gene ambiguous. CDR3 length: 12 residues. The germline V gene encodes CDR1 SGHRS and CDR2 YFSETQ. Trimming removed 4 bases from V and 3 bases from J, with 4 bases in between. In DNA, the CDR3 is TGCGCCAGCAGCCACGACACCGGGGAGCTGTTTTTT. Amino acids: CASSHDTGELFF.

The chain employs TRBV5-1 and TRBJ1-5; maybe TRBD1 (6 bases). This CDR3 has 15 amino acids. CDR1 SGHRS and CDR2 YFSETQ come from the germline V gene. V lost 2 bases and J lost 3, with 12 bases in between. For the CDR3, the DNA is TGCGCCAGCAGCTTATCCCCGGGACACAATCAGCCCCAGCATTTT. This sequence encodes CASSLSPGHNQPQHF.

The chain couples TRBV5-1 to TRBJ2-5; possible D gene TRBD2, 7 bases. CDR3 length equals 16 residues. V was pared by 4 bases and J by 1 base, with 17 bases between. The germline gives CDR1 SGHRS, CDR2 YFSETQ. The chain's CDR3 is CASSLPLGGVQETQYF. The CDR3 DNA is TGCGCCAGCAGCCTCCCGTTAGGGGGGGTCCAAGAGACCCAGTACTTC.